The 21 T cell receptor beta chains listed next were all sequenced from one sample in a study of metastatic and nonmetastatic thyroid tumors. TCRdb recomputed clones from the PCR reads via MiXCR. The sample includes roughly 33,000 clones, over 15% of them seen just once. Ahead of thyroid surgery, no patient had received treatment of any kind. Sequencing input: blood. The receptors come from a male donor with papillary thyroid cancer or a benign thyroid nodule (not recorded which). Some clones in this sample may be carry-over from other donors' samples.

This clone appeared many times. The V gene is TRBV12-3 or TRBV12-4, the J gene TRBJ2-1, with D uncertain. The ends were cut back, 4 bases at V and 9 bases at J, with 7 bases in the middle. The CDR3 has 11 amino acids. DNA of the CDR3: TGTGCCAGCAGTTACTTGGGTGAGCAGTTCTTC. Translation gives CASSYLGEQFF.

By sample fraction, this clone is medium-sized. The J gene is TRBJ1-3, the V gene TRBV27; D unresolved. This CDR3 contains 15 residues. Trimming removed 4 bases at V and 4 bases at J, with 14 bases between. The V gene's germline CDR1 is MNHEY and CDR2 SMNVEV (reference sequence). The DNA of the CDR3 is TGTGCCAGCAGTTCGACCGGCGACCCGGGAAACACCATATATTTT. This encodes CASSSTGDPGNTIYF.

This clone has at least ten counts. The V call is TRBV29-1, the J call TRBJ2-5; 16 nucleotides agree with TRBD2. The length of the CDR3 is 16 residues. Germline loops: CDR1 SQVTM, CDR2 ANQGSEA. The V segment lost 6 bases and the J segment 5 bases; nucleotides outside the gene matches: 9. The CDR3 reads CSVTGTSGRAWETQYF. The DNA for the CDR3 is TGCAGCGTGACTGGGACTAGCGGGAGGGCGTGGGAGACCCAGTACTTC.

This clone was recorded at least ten times. Given a much more abundant clone one base away, this may be a read error. The chain recombines TRBV6-2 or TRBV6-3 with TRBJ2-1; D remains ambiguous. Germline CDR1 and CDR2: MNHEY and SVGEGT. This CDR3 has 16 amino acids. For the CDR3, the DNA is TGTGTCAGCAGTTACTCGATGGACCGAGGAGTGCAGTACGGGTTCTTC. Residues: CVSSYSMDRGVQYGFF.

Many counts were recorded for this clone. The V and J genes are TRBV11-2 and TRBJ1-2; TRBD1 is a possible D gene (6 bases). CDR1 SGHAT and CDR2 FQNNGV come from the germline V gene. Trimming took off 5 bases at V and 3 bases at J, with 10 bases between the two ends. This CDR3 comprises 13 residues. CDR3 sequence: CASSVQGYYGYTF. DNA of the CDR3: TGTGCCAGCAGCGTACAGGGATACTATGGCTACACCTTC.

This clone was detected ten times or more. V and J are TRBV18 and TRBJ1-2, with D tentatively TRBD1 (5 bases). V lost 2 bases to trimming and J lost 2 bases, with 12 bases between them. This CDR3 contains 15 residues. Germline V gene lookup returns CDR1 KGHSH and CDR2 LQKENI. Here the CDR3 DNA reads TGTGCCAGCTCACCATTAGACAGCTTAAACTATGGCTACACCTTC. Protein sequence: CASSPLDSLNYGYTF. The full variable domain, with the rest looked up from reference TRBV18 and TRBJ1-2, is NAGVMQNPRHLVRRRGQEARLRCSPMKGHSHVYWYRQLPEEGLKFMVYLQKENIIDESGMPKERFSAEFPKEGPSILRIQQVVRGDSAAYFCASSPLDSLNYGYTFGSGTRLTVV.

The chain links TRBV4-1 to TRBJ1-5; TRBD1 agrees at 8 bases. Germline-derived CDR1 and CDR2 are MGHRA and YSYEKL. V dropped 8 bases and J dropped 1; count of bases not matched to a gene: 16. The CDR3 runs to 18 residues. The CDR3, as DNA: TGCGCCAGCGGCCCGGGCCAGGGGGCGATTAGAAGCAATCAGCCCCAGCATTTT. It specifies CASGPGQGAIRSNQPQHF.

The chain has TRBV30 and TRBJ2-7, with TRBD1 identical over 8 bases. CDR1 and CDR2 (germline): GTSNPN, SVGIG (reference sequence). The CDR3 is 13 residues long. J gave up 5 bases and V 3 bases, and 6 bases lay outside the gene matches. The CDR3 here is CAWSLTGGDEQYF. The CDR3 coding sequence is TGTGCCTGGAGCCTTACAGGGGGAGACGAGCAGTACTTC.

In its sample, this clone was seen many times. Here the CDR3 reads CASSPGPGQFF. CDR3 DNA sequence: TGTGCCAGCAGCCCGGGACCTGGGCAGTTCTTC. The rearrangement links TRBV11-3 to TRBJ2-1; D possibly matches TRBD1 or TRBD2 (5 bases each). V was pared by 5 bases and J by 12 bases, with 11 bases between. Germline CDR1 is SGHNT and CDR2 is YENEEA. The CDR3 is made up of 11 amino acids.

About this clone itself: This may come from a read error, since a much larger clone is one base off. The conserved phenylalanine or tryptophan normally closing the CDR3 is absent here, so this likely arose from a read error. It is unclear where the CDR3 begins or ends on the DNA, so no DNA is shown, and the CDR3 is as TCRdb lists it. Other DNA variants within this sample encode the same CDR3. The V call is TRBV7-9, the J call TRBJ2-7; TRBD1, the D gene given by the table, was not confirmed from the DNA. CDR1 SEHNR and CDR2 FQNEAQ come from the germline V gene (reference sequence). The CDR3 region is 9 residues in length, termini included. This CDR3 reads CASSLFPGQ.

This chain uses TRBV15 with TRBJ2-1, with D hard to call. V lost 11 bases to trimming and J lost 6 bases, with 11 bases between them. This CDR3 comprises 11 residues. The germline CDR1 and CDR2 sequences are LNHNV and YYDKDF (reference sequence). For the CDR3, the DNA is TGTGCCTCCCAGCGTTCCAATGAGCAGTTCTTC. Its translation: CASQRSNEQFF. The complete variable domain, with remaining parts taken from reference TRBV15 and TRBJ2-1, reads DAMVIQNPRYQVTQFGKPVTLSCSQTLNHNVMYWYQQKSSQAPKLLFHYYDKDFNNEADTPDNFQSRRPNTSFCFLDIRSPGLGDTAMYLCASQRSNEQFFGPGTRLTVL.

The CDR3 region is CASSLPGLAGWSYEQYF. The CDR3 region has the DNA TGCGCCAGCAGCCTACCGGGACTAGCGGGATGGTCCTACGAGCAGTACTTC. The rearrangement joins TRBV5-1 to TRBJ2-7; 13 nucleotides match TRBD2. CDR1 is SGHRS, CDR2 YFSETQ, per germline. The length of the CDR3 is 17 residues. Unmatched junction bases numbered 8, after V lost 4 bases and J lost 1 base.

This clone was seen ten or more times. The chain joins TRBV28 to TRBJ1-5; D unclear. V shed 5 bases and J shed 4 bases, with 12 bases lying between them. The CDR3 is 14 residues long. The germline CDR1 and CDR2 sequences are MDHEN and SYDVKM. The DNA of the CDR3 is TGTGCCAGCAGTGCCGGACTTGTAAATCAGCCCCAGCATTTT. It encodes CASSAGLVNQPQHF.

This clone was counted many times. J is TRBJ1-1 and V is TRBV20-1, with a weak D call TRBD1 (5 bases). Germline V CDR1 and CDR2: DFQATT, SNEGSKA (reference sequence). V gave up 0 bases and J gave up 8 bases, with 16 bases separating them. The CDR3 spans 14 residues. DNA for the CDR3: TGCAGTGCTAGAGATTCCGTTGGGGGGGAGGAAGCTTTCTTT. This translates into CSARDSVGGEEAFF.

This clone was seen at least ten times. The chain uses TRBV28 and TRBJ2-3; no reliable D call. CDR1 is MDHEN and CDR2 is SYDVKM in the germline V gene. The CDR3 has 16 residues. V was clipped by 8 bases and J by 1 base, with 19 bases between them. The CDR3 here is CASRRRMVGGTDTQYF. The CDR3 region has the DNA TGTGCCAGCCGAAGAAGGATGGTGGGCGGCACAGATACGCAGTATTTT.

This clone was counted ten times or more. The chain joins TRBV3-1 to TRBJ2-5; no clear D. The CDR3 extends over 16 amino acids. V lost 0 bases and J 2 bases, leaving 13 bases between the germline ends. Germline CDR1 LGHDT, CDR2 YNNKEL (reference sequence). The CDR3 sequence is CASSQDGLQTQETQYF. CDR3 coding DNA: TGTGCCAGCAGCCAAGATGGCTTGCAGACGCAAGAGACCCAGTACTTC.

This clone was recorded many times. V usage is TRBV5-1 and J usage is TRBJ2-3, with D perhaps matching TRBD2 (8 bases). The CDR3 is made up of 15 amino acids. With 1 base removed from V and 5 bases from J, the gap between germline ends came to 14 bases. Germline V gives CDR1 SGHRS, CDR2 YFSETQ. The CDR3 loop is CASSLSGGGGDTQYF. CDR3 in DNA: TGCGCCAGCAGCTTGTCGGGAGGGGGCGGAGATACGCAGTATTTT.

This clone was seen many times. CDR3 amino acids: CASSFQPGANSPLHF. The CDR3 DNA follows: TGTGCCAGCAGCTTTCAACCAGGGGCCAATTCACCCCTCCACTTT. This chain uses TRBV7-2 with TRBJ1-6, with a tentative D call TRBD1 (6 bases). The CDR3 runs to 15 residues. V was clipped by 3 bases and J by 7 bases, with 13 bases between them. The V gene's germline CDR1 is SGHTA and CDR2 FQGNSA.

This clone was counted at least ten times. This chain links TRBV27 with TRBJ1-4; tentative D call: TRBD1 (5 bases). Germline values: CDR1 MNHEY, CDR2 SMNVEV (reference sequence). Trimming left V 8 bases short and J 6 bases short, with 16 bases between. The CDR3 extends over 14 amino acids. The chain's CDR3 is CASGGGVLYEKLFF. The DNA of the CDR3 is TGTGCCAGCGGGGGAGGGGTTTTGTATGAAAAACTGTTTTTT.

This clone showed up many times. The CDR3 DNA reads TGTGCCTGGAGTGTTGGGAGGGGCACTGAAGCTTTCTTT. Its translation: CAWSVGRGTEAFF. The gene calls are TRBV30 and TRBJ1-1; possible D gene TRBD1, 5 bases. Trimming removed 0 bases from V and 4 bases from J, with 9 bases in between. The V gene's germline CDR1 is GTSNPN and CDR2 SVGIG (reference sequence). CDR3 length: 13 residues.

This clone was counted many times. The V gene is TRBV20-1, the J gene TRBJ1-1, with a possible D match to TRBD1 (5 bases). Germline V CDR1 and CDR2: DFQATT, SNEGSKA (reference sequence). The V end was cut by 0 bases, the J end by 13 bases, with 15 bases between. The CDR3 has 12 residues. In nucleotides, the CDR3 is TGCAGTGCTAGAGATCTGGGAACAGGAAATTTCTTT. Amino acids: CSARDLGTGNFF.